Included here is one TCR beta chain sequence, with context. This clone appeared a single time. There is no known antigen for this receptor. The sample holds no much larger clone one base away, and base qualities are not on file. Looking up the germline V gene (reference sequence) yields CDR1 LNHDA and CDR2 SQIVND. V is shortened by 8 bases, J by 6 bases, and the region joining them spans 13 bases. The CDR3 sequence holds 13 residues, the cysteine and phenylalanine included. Only the CDR3 portion is preserved as DNA: 39 bases, with reading frame beginning at the first base. Genomic DNA was extracted from sorted cells for sequencing of the TCRbeta CDR3 region. TCRbeta CDR3 regions were sequenced using the immunoSEQ Assay. TCRdb obtained this table from immuneACCESS and retained in-frame rearrangements with V and J assigned. These tables miss some clones; where compared with another copy, unresolved V genes account for less than half of the shortfall, and the remainder is unexplained. Here the sample has about 46,000 clones; 70% to 90% occur a single time. Jointly, the top ten make up around 15% of the sample.

These data are taken from a study of OX40 agonist ivuxolimab in advanced cancers. About the study as a whole: Ivuxolimab was an agonistic, fully human IgG2 monoclonal antibody directed against OX40 (CD134), a costimulatory receptor. Prior anti-PD-1, anti-PD-L1 or anti-CTLA-4 therapy was permitted, and less than 45% of dose-escalation patients had received checkpoint inhibitors. A male proportion of around 83% and a mean age of around 60 years, ranging from roughly 23 to 90, were recorded for the dose-escalation cohort. Peripheral TCRbeta sequencing was intended to test whether TCR sequence diversity was altered and clonal T-cell expansion was caused by ivuxolimab. Intravenous ivuxolimab was administered to patients every 2 weeks at six dose levels: 0.01, 0.1, 0.3, 1.5, 3 and 10 mg/kg. Partial responses occurred in three dose-escalation patients, of whom one had hepatocellular carcinoma and two had cutaneous melanoma. Among the 50 to 55 dose-escalation patients, about 20 had hepatocellular carcinoma, 15 or so melanoma, 9 renal cell carcinoma and 9 head and neck cancer. The paper describes the monotherapy dose-escalation part (N of about 52 patients) of the phase I trial of ivuxolimab.

Patients with autoimmune disease history or receiving systemic immunosuppression were excluded from the trial. Peripheral blood for TCR sequencing was collected from all dose cohorts at baseline, on cycle 4 day 1, and on cycle 7 day 1. Samples were obtained from an open-label, multicenter, first-in-human phase I dose-escalation trial of ivuxolimab. Adults with locally advanced or metastatic melanoma, renal cell, hepatocellular, or head and neck squamous cell carcinoma were enrolled in the trial. Before TCR sequencing, CD4+ and CD8+ T cells were separately sorted from peripheral blood. The investigation overall reported the following: After ivuxolimab, more expanded clones were found on average in CD8+ T cells than in CD4+ T cells. In partial responders in the 0.1-3.0 mg/kg groups, normalized peripheral clonal expansion was found to be among the lowest, especially among CD8+ T cells. Clonal expansion of both CD4+ and CD8+ blood T cells was observed from baseline to week 6 at doses 0.1 to 3.0 mg/kg. Low levels of normalized T-cell clonal expansion were also seen in some nonresponding patients. Antigen specificity was not determined for the clonally expanded peripheral T cells.

The chain employs TRBV19 and TRBJ2-2; a weak D assignment points to TRBD2 (5 bases agree). The sample was CD4+ or CD8+ T cells sorted from blood, taken in a trial of the OX40 agonist ivuxolimab. The clonotype comes from an adult with an advanced solid tumor such as melanoma, head and neck, liver or kidney cancer. CDR3 reads: CASGGLSAGELFF. The DNA sequence is TGTGCCAGTGGAGGACTTTCGGCCGGGGAGCTGTTTTTT.